The clone carrying this TCR beta chain was seen just once. The sample comes from a study of OX40 agonist ivuxolimab in advanced cancers. The ends were cut back, 0 bases at V and 7 bases at J, with 10 bases in the middle. This CDR3 spans 13 amino acids. Germline CDR1 SGHRS, CDR2 YFSETQ. Data came from immunoSEQ multiplex PCR; TCRdb stores just in-frame clones and leaves some out. The table has 52,000 or so clones, approximately 81% seen once; the top ten hold 4.6%. This chain joins TRBV5-1 and TRBJ1-2; weak D call: TRBD1 (5 bases). Source: CD4+ or CD8+ T cells sorted from blood, taken in a trial of the OX40 agonist ivuxolimab. This TCR derives from an adult with an advanced solid tumor such as melanoma, head and neck, liver or kidney cancer. CDR3 DNA sequence: TGCGCCAGCAGCTTGGGGCAGGGCGGTGGCTACACCTTC. Amino acid sequence: CASSLGQGGGYTF.